This T cell receptor (beta chain) was sequenced in a study of T cell responses to AZD1222 COVID-19 vaccine. Study-level findings and limits: The study identified only 6 or 7 AZD1222 recipients as seropositive at baseline.

The CDR3 runs to 14 residues. In germline, CDR1 is SGHVS, CDR2 FNYEAQ. Trimming cost V 2 bases and J 4 bases; bases outside gene matches: 4. This table comes from immunoSEQ multiplex PCR, and its TCRdb copy is limited to in-frame clones, with some not included. In the table there are some 120,000 clones, approximately 90% of which are singletons. Concerning this clone: The target antigen is unknown.

This TCR derives from an adult in good health. The chain joins TRBV7-6 to TRBJ2-7; TRBD2 aligns across 8 bases. Specimen: peripheral blood, collected on day 0 of AZD1222 vaccination. The CDR3 here is CASSLLASGYEQYF. CDR3 coding DNA: TGTGCCAGCAGCTTACTGGCTAGCGGGTACGAGCAGTACTTC.